This T cell receptor beta chain was sequenced in a study of monozygotic twins with inflammatory bowel disease. CDR3 length: 14 residues. Germline assignment: CDR1 SGDLS and CDR2 YYNGEE. TCRdb reprocessed the 5' RACE reads, keeping one entry per CDR3 protein, no DNA. The listing contains approximately 380,000 distinct CDR3 sequences. V is TRBV9 and J is TRBJ2-2. The sample was blood. The receptor was derived from a human donor with ulcerative colitis or Crohn's disease, or a healthy co-twin of an affected twin (not recorded which). CDR3 sequence reads: CASSVVGVSGELFF.